There are many counts of the clone carrying this TCR beta chain. Antigen specificity is unknown. The sample originates from a study of regulatory T cells in long-lasting Graves disease. Study results and limitations: Under persistent disease, TRBV28, TRBJ1-2 and TRBJ2-5 were used preferentially.

As to time point: newly diagnosed GD, antithyroid drugs for less than 3 months. Making the TCR library involved RNA that had been extracted from PBMCs. Losses at the gene ends were 5 bases for V and 0 bases for J; bases not matched to a gene: 2. Germline CDR1 is SGHTA and CDR2 is FQGTGA. The CDR3 length is 15 residues. Libraries of TCR beta came from iRepertoire HTBI primers plus Arm-PCR of CDR3 regions. One entry per CDR3 protein results from TCRdb running MiXCR on the multiplex PCR reads. The sample holds under 300,000 distinct CDR3 sequences, about a sixth seen once. This TCR came from a female donor with Graves disease. The source was peripheral blood mononuclear cells (PBMCs), collected at new diagnosis, from a patient treated with antithyroid drugs. The chain carries TRBV7-3 and TRBJ2-2; 8 bases line up with TRBD2. In nucleotides, the CDR3 is TGTGCCAGCAGCCCTAGCGGGCCGAACACCGGGGAGCTGTTTTTT. It translates to CASSPSGPNTGELFF.